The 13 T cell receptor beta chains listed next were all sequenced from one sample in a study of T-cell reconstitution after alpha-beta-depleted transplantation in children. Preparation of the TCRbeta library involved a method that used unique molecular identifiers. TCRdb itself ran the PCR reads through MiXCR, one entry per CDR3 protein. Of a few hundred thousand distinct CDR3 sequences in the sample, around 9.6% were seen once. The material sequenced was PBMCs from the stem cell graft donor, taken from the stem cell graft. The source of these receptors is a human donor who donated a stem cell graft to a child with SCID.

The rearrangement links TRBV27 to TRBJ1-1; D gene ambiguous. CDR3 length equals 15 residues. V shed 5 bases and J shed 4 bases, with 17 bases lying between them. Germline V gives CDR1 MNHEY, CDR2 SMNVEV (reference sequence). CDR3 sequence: CASSHYPRSSTEAFF. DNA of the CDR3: TGTGCCAGCAGTCACTACCCCCGGTCGAGCACTGAAGCTTTCTTT.

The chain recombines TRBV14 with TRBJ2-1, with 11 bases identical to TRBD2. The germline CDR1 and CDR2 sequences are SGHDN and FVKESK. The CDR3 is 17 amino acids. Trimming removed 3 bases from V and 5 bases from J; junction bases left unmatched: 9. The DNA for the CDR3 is TGTGCCAGCAGCCACCCCGCCGGGACTAGCGGAGACAATGAGCAGTTCTTC. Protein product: CASSHPAGTSGDNEQFF.

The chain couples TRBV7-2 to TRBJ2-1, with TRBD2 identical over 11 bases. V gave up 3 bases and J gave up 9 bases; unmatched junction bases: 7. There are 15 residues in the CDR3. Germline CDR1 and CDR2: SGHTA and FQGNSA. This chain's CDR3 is CASSFSGGALSEQFF. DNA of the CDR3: TGTGCCAGCAGCTTTAGCGGGGGGGCCCTTAGTGAGCAGTTCTTC.

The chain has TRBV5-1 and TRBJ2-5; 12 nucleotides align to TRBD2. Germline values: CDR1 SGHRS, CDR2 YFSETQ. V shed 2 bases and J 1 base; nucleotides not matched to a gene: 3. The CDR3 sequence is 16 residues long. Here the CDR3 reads CASSFGLAGTQETQYF. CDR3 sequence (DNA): TGCGCCAGCAGCTTCGGACTAGCGGGGACCCAAGAGACCCAGTACTTC. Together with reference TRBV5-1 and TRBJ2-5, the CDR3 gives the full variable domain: KAGVTQTPRYLIKTRGQQVTLSCSPISGHRSVSWYQQTPGQGLQFLFEYFSETQRNKGNFPGRFSGRQFSNSRSEMNVSTLELGDSALYLCASSFGLAGTQETQYFGPGTRLLVL.

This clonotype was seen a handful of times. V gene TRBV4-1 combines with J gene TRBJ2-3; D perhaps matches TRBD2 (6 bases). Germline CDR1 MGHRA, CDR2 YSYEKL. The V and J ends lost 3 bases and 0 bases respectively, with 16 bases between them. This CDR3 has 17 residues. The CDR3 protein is CASSQGDSYFSTDTQYF. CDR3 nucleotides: TGCGCCAGCAGCCAGGGGGACTCCTATTTTAGCACAGATACGCAGTATTTT.

The CDR3 nucleotides are TGCAGTGCTTCACAGGGGATGACTAACACTGAAGCTTTCTTT. Its protein product is CSASQGMTNTEAFF. V gene TRBV20-1 combines with J gene TRBJ1-1, with TRBD1 matching over 7 bases. The V segment lost 5 bases and the J segment 2 bases; nucleotides outside the gene matches: 8. This CDR3 spans 14 amino acids. Germline assignment: CDR1 DFQATT and CDR2 SNEGSKA (reference sequence).

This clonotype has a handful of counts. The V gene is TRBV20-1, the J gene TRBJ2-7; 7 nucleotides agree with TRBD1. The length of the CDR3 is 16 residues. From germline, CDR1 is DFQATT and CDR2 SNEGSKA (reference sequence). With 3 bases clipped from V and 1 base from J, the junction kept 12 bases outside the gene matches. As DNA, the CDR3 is TGCAGTGCTAGCGGAAATCGACAGGGAAGGTCCTACGAGCAGTACTTC. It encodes CSASGNRQGRSYEQYF.

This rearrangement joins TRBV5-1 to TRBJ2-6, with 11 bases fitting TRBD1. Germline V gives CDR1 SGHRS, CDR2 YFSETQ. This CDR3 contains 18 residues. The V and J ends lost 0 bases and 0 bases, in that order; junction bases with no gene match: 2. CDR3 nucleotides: TGCGCCAGCAGCTTGGGGGACAGGGGGTTCTCTGGGGCCAACGTCCTGACTTTC. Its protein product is CASSLGDRGFSGANVLTF.

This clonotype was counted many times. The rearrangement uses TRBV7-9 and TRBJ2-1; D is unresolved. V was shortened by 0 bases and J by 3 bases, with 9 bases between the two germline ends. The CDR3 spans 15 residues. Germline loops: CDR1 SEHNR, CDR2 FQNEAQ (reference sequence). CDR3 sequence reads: CASSLADLGYNEQFF. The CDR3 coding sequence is TGTGCCAGCAGCTTAGCAGACCTGGGCTACAATGAGCAGTTCTTC.

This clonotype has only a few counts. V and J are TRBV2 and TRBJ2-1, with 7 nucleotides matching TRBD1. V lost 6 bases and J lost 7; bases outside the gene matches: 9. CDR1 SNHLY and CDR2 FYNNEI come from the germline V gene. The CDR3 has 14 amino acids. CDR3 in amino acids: CASRVTGMSNEQFF. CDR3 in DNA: TGTGCCAGCAGAGTGACAGGGATGAGTAATGAGCAGTTCTTC.

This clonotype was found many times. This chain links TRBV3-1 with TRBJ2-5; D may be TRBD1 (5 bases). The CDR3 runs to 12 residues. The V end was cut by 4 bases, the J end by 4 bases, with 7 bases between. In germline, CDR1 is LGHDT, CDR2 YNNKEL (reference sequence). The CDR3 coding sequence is TGTGCCAGCAGCCCTAGGGGAGAGACCCAGTACTTC. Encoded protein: CASSPRGETQYF.

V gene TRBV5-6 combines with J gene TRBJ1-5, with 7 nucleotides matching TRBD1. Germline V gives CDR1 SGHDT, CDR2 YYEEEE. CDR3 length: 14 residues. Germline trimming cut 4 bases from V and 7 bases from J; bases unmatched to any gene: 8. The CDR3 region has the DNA TGTGCCAGCAGCCGACAGGGAGACTTACAGCCCCAGCATTTT. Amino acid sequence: CASSRQGDLQPQHF.

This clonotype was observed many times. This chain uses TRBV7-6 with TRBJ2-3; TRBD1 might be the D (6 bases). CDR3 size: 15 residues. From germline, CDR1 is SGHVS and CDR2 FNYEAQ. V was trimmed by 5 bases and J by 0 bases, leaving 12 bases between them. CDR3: CASSPRGYSTDTQYF. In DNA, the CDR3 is TGTGCCAGCAGCCCCAGGGGCTACAGCACAGATACGCAGTATTTT.